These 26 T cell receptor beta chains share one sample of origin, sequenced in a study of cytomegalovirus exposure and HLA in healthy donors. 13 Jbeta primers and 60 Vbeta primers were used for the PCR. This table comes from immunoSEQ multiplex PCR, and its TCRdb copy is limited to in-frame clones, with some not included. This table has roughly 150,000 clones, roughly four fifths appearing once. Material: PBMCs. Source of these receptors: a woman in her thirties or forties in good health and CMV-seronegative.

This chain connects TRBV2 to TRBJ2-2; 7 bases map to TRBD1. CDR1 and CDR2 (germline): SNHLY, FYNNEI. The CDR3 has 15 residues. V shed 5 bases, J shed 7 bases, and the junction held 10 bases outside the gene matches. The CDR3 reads CASSPTGYIGGELFF. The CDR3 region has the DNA TGTGCCAGCAGTCCGACAGGGTACATTGGCGGGGAGCTGTTTTTT. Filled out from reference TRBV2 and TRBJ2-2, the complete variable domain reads EPEVTQTPSHQVTQMGQEVILRCVPISNHLYFYWYRQILGQKVEFLVSFYNNEISEKSEIFDDQFSVERPDGSNFTLKIRSTKLEDSAMYFCASSPTGYIGGELFFGEGSRLTVL.

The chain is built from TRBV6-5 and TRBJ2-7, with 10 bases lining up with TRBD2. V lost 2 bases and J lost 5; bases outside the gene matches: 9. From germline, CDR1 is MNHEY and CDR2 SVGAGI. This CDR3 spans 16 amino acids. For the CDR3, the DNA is TGTGCCAGCAGTTACACCCTTTCTAGCGGGAGTCACGAGCAGTACTTC. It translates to CASSYTLSSGSHEQYF.

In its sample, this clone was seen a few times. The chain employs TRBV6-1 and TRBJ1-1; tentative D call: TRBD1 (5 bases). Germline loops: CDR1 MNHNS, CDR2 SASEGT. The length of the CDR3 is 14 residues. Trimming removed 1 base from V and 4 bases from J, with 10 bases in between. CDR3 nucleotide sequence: TGTGCCAGCAGTGAAGGGCCTCAGGGCACTGAAGCTTTCTTT. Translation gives CASSEGPQGTEAFF.

The CDR3 sequence: CASSLEGQNNQPQHF. CDR3 sequence (DNA): TGCGCCAGCAGCTTGGAGGGACAGAACAATCAGCCCCAGCATTTT. The chain has TRBV5-1 and TRBJ1-5; 7 bases line up with TRBD1. This CDR3 has 15 residues. Trimming removed 0 bases from V and 3 bases from J; junction bases left unmatched: 3. CDR1 SGHRS and CDR2 YFSETQ come from the germline V gene.

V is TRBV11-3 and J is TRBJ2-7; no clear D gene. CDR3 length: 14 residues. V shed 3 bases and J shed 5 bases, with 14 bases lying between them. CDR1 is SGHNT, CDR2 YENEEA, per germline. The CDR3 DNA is TGTGCCAGCAGCTTGACCTCGGCCGGAGACGAGCAGTACTTC. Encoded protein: CASSLTSAGDEQYF. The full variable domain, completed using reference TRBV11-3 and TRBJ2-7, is EAGVVQSPRYKIIEKKQPVAFWCNPISGHNTLYWYLQNLGQGPELLIRYENEEAVDDSQLPKDRFSAERLKGVDSTLKIQPAELGDSAVYLCASSLTSAGDEQYFGPGTRLTVT.

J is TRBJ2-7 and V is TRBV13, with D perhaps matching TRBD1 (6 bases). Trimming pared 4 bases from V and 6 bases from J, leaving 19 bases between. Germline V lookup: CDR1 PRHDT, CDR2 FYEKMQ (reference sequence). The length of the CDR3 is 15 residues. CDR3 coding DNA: TGTGCCAGCAGCTCCTACCGGGATCAGGGGACCGAGCAGTACTTC. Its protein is CASSSYRDQGTEQYF.

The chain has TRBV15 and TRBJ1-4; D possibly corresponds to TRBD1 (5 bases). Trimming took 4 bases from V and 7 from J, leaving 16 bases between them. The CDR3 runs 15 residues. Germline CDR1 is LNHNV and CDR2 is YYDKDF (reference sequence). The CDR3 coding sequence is TGTGCCACCAGCACCGTGCTTGGGGGGGGTGAAAAACTGTTTTTT. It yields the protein CATSTVLGGGEKLFF.

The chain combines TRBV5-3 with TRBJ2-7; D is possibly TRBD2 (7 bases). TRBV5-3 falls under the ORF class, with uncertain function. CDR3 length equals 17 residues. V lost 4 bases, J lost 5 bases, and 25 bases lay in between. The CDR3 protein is CARSHNPRGAVKDEQYF. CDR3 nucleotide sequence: TGTGCCAGAAGCCATAACCCCCGGGGGGCGGTGAAGGACGAGCAGTACTTC.

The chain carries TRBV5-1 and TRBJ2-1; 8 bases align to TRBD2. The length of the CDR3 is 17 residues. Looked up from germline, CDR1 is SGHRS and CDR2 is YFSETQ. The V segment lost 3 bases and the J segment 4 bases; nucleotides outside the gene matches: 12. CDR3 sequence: CASSYDLERERYNEQFF. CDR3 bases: TGCGCCAGCAGCTATGACCTAGAGCGGGAGCGATACAATGAGCAGTTCTTC.

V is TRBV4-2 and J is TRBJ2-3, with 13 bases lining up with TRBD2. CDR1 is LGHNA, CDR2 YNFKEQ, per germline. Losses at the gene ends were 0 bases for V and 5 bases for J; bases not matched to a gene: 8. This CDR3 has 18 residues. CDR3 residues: CASSQEGLAGATGDTQYF. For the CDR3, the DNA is TGTGCCAGCAGCCAAGAAGGACTAGCGGGAGCAACGGGAGATACGCAGTATTTT.

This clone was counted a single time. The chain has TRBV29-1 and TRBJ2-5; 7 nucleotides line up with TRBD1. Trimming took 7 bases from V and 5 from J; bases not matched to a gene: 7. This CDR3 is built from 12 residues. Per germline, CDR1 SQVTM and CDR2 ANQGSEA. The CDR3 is CSGRQGGETQYF. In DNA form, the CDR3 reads TGCAGCGGGCGACAGGGCGGGGAGACCCAGTACTTC.

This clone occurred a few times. The CDR3 nucleotides read TGTGCCAGCAGTGATGACAGGAGACCTTTCTTT. Protein product: CASSDDRRPFF. The gene calls are TRBV2 and TRBJ1-1, with a weak D call TRBD1 (6 bases). The V and J ends lost 3 bases and 12 bases respectively, with 11 bases between them. This CDR3 has 11 amino acids. Germline V gene lookup returns CDR1 SNHLY and CDR2 FYNNEI.

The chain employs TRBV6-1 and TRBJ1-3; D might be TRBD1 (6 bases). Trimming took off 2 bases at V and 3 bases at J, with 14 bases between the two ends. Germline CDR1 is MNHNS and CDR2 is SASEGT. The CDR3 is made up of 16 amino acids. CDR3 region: CASSEPGKGGGNTIYF. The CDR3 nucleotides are TGTGCCAGCAGTGAACCCGGTAAAGGGGGTGGAAACACCATATATTTT.

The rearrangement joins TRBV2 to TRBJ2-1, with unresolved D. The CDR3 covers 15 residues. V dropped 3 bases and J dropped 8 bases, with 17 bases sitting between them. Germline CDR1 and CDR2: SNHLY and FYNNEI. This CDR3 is CASSDSAWRSDEQFF. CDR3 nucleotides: TGTGCCAGCAGTGATTCTGCTTGGCGAAGCGATGAGCAGTTCTTC.

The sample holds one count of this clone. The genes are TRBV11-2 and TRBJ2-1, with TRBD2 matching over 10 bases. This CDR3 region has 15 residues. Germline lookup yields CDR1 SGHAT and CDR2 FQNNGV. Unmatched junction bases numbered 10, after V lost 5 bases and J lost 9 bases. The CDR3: CASSPEREGSPEQFF. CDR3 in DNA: TGTGCCAGCAGCCCAGAGCGGGAGGGCAGTCCTGAGCAGTTCTTC.

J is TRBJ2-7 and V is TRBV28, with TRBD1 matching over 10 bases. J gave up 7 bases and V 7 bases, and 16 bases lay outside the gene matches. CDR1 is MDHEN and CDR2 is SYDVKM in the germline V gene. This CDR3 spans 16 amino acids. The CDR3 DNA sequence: TGTGCCAGCATCCCCGCCGGGGACAGGGGTCTCGGGGAGCAGTACTTC. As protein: CASIPAGDRGLGEQYF.

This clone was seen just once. The CDR3 region has the DNA TGTGCCAGCAGCTTGTACCCCCGGGGTATCTACGAGCAGTACTTC. This codes for CASSLYPRGIYEQYF. This sequence joins TRBV5-6 and TRBJ2-7; possibly TRBD2 for D (5 bases). This CDR3 has 15 amino acids. Germline CDR1 SGHDT, CDR2 YYEEEE. With 1 base removed from V and 3 bases from J, the gap between germline ends came to 14 bases. Filled out from reference TRBV5-6 and TRBJ2-7, the complete variable domain reads DAGVTQSPTHLIKTRGQQVTLRCSPKSGHDTVSWYQQALGQGPQFIFQYYEEEERQRGNFPDRFSGHQFPNYSSELNVNALLLGDSALYLCASSLYPRGIYEQYFGPGTRLTVT.

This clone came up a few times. CDR3 protein: CASSRREGWNEQFF. Here the CDR3 DNA reads TGTGCCAGCAGTCGGCGGGAAGGTTGGAATGAGCAGTTCTTC. J is TRBJ2-1 and V is TRBV6-5; D might be TRBD2 (6 bases). V lost 5 bases, J lost 7 bases, and 15 bases lay in between. CDR3 length: 14 residues. The germline V gene encodes CDR1 MNHEY and CDR2 SVGAGI.

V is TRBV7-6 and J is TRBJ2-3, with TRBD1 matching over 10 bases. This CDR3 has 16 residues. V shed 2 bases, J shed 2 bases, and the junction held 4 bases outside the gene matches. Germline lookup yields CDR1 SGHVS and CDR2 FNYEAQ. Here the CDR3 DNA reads TGTGCCAGCAGCTTAATAGGGACAGGGGACACAGATACGCAGTATTTT. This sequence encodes CASSLIGTGDTDTQYF.

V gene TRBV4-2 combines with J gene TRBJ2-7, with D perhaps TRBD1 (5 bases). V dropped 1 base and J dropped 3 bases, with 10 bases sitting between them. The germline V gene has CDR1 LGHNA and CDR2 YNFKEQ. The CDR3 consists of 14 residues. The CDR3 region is CASSQGTGYYEQYF. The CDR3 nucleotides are TGTGCCAGCAGCCAAGGAACAGGATACTACGAGCAGTACTTC.

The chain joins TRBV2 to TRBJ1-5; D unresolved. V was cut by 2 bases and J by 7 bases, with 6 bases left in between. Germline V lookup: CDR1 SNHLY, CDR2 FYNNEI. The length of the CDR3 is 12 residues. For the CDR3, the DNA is TGTGCCAGCAGTGAAATCGAGCAGCCCCAGCATTTT. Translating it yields CASSEIEQPQHF.

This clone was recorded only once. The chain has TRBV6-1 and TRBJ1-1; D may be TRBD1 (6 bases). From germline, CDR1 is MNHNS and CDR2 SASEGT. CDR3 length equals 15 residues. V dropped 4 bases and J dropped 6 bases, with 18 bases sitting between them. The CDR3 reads CASSVGTRGFPEAFF. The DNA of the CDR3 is TGTGCCAGCAGTGTTGGGACGAGGGGGTTCCCTGAAGCTTTCTTT.

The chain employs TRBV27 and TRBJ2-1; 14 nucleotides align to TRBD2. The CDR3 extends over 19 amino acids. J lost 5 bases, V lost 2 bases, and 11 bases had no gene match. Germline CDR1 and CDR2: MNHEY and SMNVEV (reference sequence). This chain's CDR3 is CASSLKGGTSGRRHNEQFF. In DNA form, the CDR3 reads TGTGCCAGCAGTTTAAAGGGGGGGACTAGCGGGAGACGACACAATGAGCAGTTCTTC.

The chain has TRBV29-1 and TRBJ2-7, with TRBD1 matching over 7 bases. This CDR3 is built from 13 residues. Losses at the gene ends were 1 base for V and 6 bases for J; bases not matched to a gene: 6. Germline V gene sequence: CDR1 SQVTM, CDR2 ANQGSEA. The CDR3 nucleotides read TGCAGCGTTGAAGGGGACAGTCTTCTCGAGCAGTACTTC. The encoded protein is CSVEGDSLLEQYF.

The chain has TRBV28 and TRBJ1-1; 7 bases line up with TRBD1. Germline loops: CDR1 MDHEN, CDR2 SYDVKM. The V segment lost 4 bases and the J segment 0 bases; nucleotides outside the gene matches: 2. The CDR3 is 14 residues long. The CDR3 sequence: CASSSTGMNTEAFF. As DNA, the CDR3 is TGTGCCAGCAGTTCGACAGGGATGAACACTGAAGCTTTCTTT.

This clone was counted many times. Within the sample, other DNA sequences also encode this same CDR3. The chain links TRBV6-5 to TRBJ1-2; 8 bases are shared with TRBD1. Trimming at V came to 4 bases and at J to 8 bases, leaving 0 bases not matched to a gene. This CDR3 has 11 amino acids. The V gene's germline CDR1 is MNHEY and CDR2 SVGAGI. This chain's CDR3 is CASSSGGGYTF. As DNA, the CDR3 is TGTGCCAGCAGTTCAGGGGGCGGCTACACCTTC.